This is a list of T cell receptor beta chains from one sample in a study of early T cells in non-severe SARS-CoV-2 infection. TCRdb independently ran MiXCR on the 5' RACE reads; one entry per CDR3 protein. Of tens of thousands of distinct CDR3 sequences in the sample, roughly a tenth are singletons; the top ten hold 1.5% to 2%. Sequenced: whole blood. All receptors come from an adult who was a healthcare worker with PCR-confirmed SARS-CoV-2 infection or an uninfected control (not recorded which). Both conserved end residues are part of each CDR3. The D gene is left open where the match is weak. Size values are once, few and many counts, or a class for expanded clones, and some rows have none.

size | J | D | V | DNA | CDR3
NA | TRBJ2-1 | TRBD2 | TRBV6-2/TRBV6-3 | TGTGCCAGCAGTCTACTAGCGGGGGGGCCGATCGGGATTAGCTACAATGAGCAGTTCTTC | CASSLLAGGPIGISYNEQFF
few | TRBJ1-1 | TRBD1 | TRBV4-1 | TGCGCCAGCAGCCAAGAATTCAGGGGGAGGCCTGAAGCTTTCTTT | CASSQEFRGRPEAFF
many | TRBJ2-1 | NA | TRBV5-1 | TGCGCCAGCAGGCGAGCCGAGATGTACAATGAGCAGTTCTTC | CASRRAEMYNEQFF
many | TRBJ2-2 | NA | TRBV11-3 | TGTGCCAGCAGCTTTCACTCCGGGGAGCTGTTTTTT | CASSFHSGELFF
many | TRBJ1-3 | NA | TRBV27 | TGTGCCAGCAGGGACCTGGGGGAGAGCTCTGGAAACACCATATATTTT | CASRDLGESSGNTIYF
many | TRBJ1-5 | NA | TRBV6-6 | TGTGCCAGCAGTCTAGACAGTAATCAGCCCCAGCATTTT | CASSLDSNQPQHF
many | TRBJ2-2 | NA | TRBV5-1 | TGCGCCAGCACATATGGGGGGCGCGGGGAGCTGTTTTTT | CASTYGGRGELFF
many | TRBJ2-7 | NA | TRBV7-3 | TGTGCCAGCAGCCCCTGGGGATACGACGAGCAGTACTTC | CASSPWGYDEQYF
many | TRBJ1-5 | NA | TRBV6-1 | TGTGCCAGCACGAGGCTAAGGGGCAATCAGCCCCAGCATTTT | CASTRLRGNQPQHF
NA | TRBJ1-2 | NA | TRBV12-3/TRBV12-4 | TGTGCCAGCAGTTTAAGGTCGAGGAACTATGGCTACACCTTC | CASSLRSRNYGYTF
many | TRBJ2-7 | TRBD2 | TRBV27 | TGTGCCAGCAGTTGGGGGGGGGAATCCTACGAGCAGTACTTC | CASSWGGESYEQYF
many | TRBJ1-1 | NA | TRBV7-2 | TGTGCCAGCAGCCCCATGGCAGGGGACACTGAAGCTTTCTTT | CASSPMAGDTEAFF
NA | TRBJ1-1 | NA | TRBV29-1 | TGCAGCGTTGGTGGGGGCTTAGGCACTGAAGCTTTCTTT | CSVGGGLGTEAFF
many | TRBJ2-7 | NA | TRBV28 | TGTGCCAGCGGGCCCCCATCCTGGGAGCAGTACTTC | CASGPPSWEQYF
many | TRBJ2-1 | TRBD2 | TRBV2 | TGTGCCAGCAGCCAGGGACTAGCGGCGTTCTTC | CASSQGLAAFF
many | TRBJ2-1 | TRBD2 | TRBV7-8 | TGTGCCAGCAGCTTCGGGACTAGCGGGGGCTATGAGCAGTTCTTC | CASSFGTSGGYEQFF
many | TRBJ2-3 | NA | TRBV19 | TGTGCCAGTAGTATTTGGGGCGCTAGCGAGAGCACAGATACGCAGTATTTT | CASSIWGASESTDTQYF
many | TRBJ2-6 | NA | TRBV5-6 | TGTGCCAGCAGCTTGAGCTCTGGGGCCAACGTCCTGATTTTC | CASSLSSGANVLIF
NA | TRBJ2-3 | TRBD1 | TRBV20-1 | TGCAGTGCTAGTGGCTCCCGGGACAGGGGGCAAGATACGCAGTATTTT | CSASGSRDRGQDTQYF
few | TRBJ2-1 | TRBD1 | TRBV29-1 | TGCAGCGCCAACAGGGGACACAATGAGCAGTTCTTC | CSANRGHNEQFF
many | TRBJ2-7 | TRBD2 | TRBV20-1 | TGCAGTGCTACCGGGACTAGCGGGGGCTACGAGCAGTACTTC | CSATGTSGGYEQYF
few | TRBJ1-2 | NA | TRBV9 | TGTGCCAGCAGCCTGGACACTTCCTATGGCTACACCTTC | CASSLDTSYGYTF
few | TRBJ2-7 | NA | TRBV9 | TGTGCCAGCAGCGCGGGGTTTTCCTACGAGCAGTACTTC | CASSAGFSYEQYF
NA | TRBJ2-5 | TRBD2 | TRBV9 | TGTGCCAGCAGCGTAGTTGGTAGCGGGGGGGCCGGATCATGGGAGACCCAGTACTTC | CASSVVGSGGAGSWETQYF
NA | TRBJ2-5 | NA | TRBV7-6 | TGTGCCAGCAGCATCCGGCCGGGCCCATACGAGACCCAGTACTTC | CASSIRPGPYETQYF
few | TRBJ1-2 | NA | TRBV9 | TGTGCCAGCGGGGGTCTAGTCTATGGCTACACCTTC | CASGGLVYGYTF
medium-sized | TRBJ2-1 | TRBD2 | TRBV11-2 | TGTGCCAGCAGCTTCCGCGGGGGACCCTACAATGAGCAGTTCTTC | CASSFRGGPYNEQFF
many | TRBJ1-2 | NA | TRBV19 | TGTGCCAGTACTATATCCTGGGACGGCTATGGCTACACCTTC | CASTISWDGYGYTF
NA | TRBJ2-3 | NA | TRBV29-1 | TGCAGCGTTGCTGACGGCACAGATACGCAGTATTTT | CSVADGTDTQYF
few | TRBJ2-2 | NA | TRBV6-4 | TGTGCCAGCAGTCCATCAGAGGGGTACACCGGGGAGCTGTTTTTT | CASSPSEGYTGELFF
NA | TRBJ2-7 | NA | TRBV7-2 | TGTGCCAGCAGCCCCCTCTCTCGTGAGGGGCCTCCCTACGAGCAGTACTTC | CASSPLSREGPPYEQYF
NA | TRBJ2-3 | TRBD2 | TRBV20-1 | TGCAGTGCTAGGATCCTAGCGGGGGGAACAGATACGCAGTATTTT | CSARILAGGTDTQYF
many | TRBJ2-4 | TRBD1 | TRBV12-3/TRBV12-4 | TGTGCCAGCAGTTTAGGACAGGGGGAAAACATTCAGTACTTC | CASSLGQGENIQYF